The source of this T cell receptor (beta chain) is a study of T cell repertoires in cytomegalovirus infection. The wider study: Matching HLA type and CMV infection were both indicated by public TCR beta signatures. Study results and limitations: Ex vivo, HLA-C-restricted CMV-specific TCR beta clonotypes prevailed over the rest of the response. CMV carriers with the relevant HLA were identified by cumulative public TCR beta family frequency.

This clonotype was recorded many times. Its target is unknown. TCRdb re-analysed the reads in MiXCR, keeping a single row per CDR3 protein. The table has roughly 230,000 distinct CDR3 sequences, 6.5% seen once. This clonotype originated in a human donor in good health (CMV status not recorded). Some clones in this sample may be carry-over from other donors' samples. Sequenced: PBMCs.

CDR3 nucleotides: TGTGCCAGCAGCCAGAACCCTAGCGGGGCTCCCTACGAGCAGTACTTC. It yields the protein CASSQNPSGAPYEQYF. The chain couples TRBV14 to TRBJ2-7; 9 nucleotides agree with TRBD2. The CDR3 totals 16 residues. With V trimmed by 3 bases and J by 2 bases, 8 bases remained unmatched. Per germline, CDR1 SGHDN and CDR2 FVKESK.